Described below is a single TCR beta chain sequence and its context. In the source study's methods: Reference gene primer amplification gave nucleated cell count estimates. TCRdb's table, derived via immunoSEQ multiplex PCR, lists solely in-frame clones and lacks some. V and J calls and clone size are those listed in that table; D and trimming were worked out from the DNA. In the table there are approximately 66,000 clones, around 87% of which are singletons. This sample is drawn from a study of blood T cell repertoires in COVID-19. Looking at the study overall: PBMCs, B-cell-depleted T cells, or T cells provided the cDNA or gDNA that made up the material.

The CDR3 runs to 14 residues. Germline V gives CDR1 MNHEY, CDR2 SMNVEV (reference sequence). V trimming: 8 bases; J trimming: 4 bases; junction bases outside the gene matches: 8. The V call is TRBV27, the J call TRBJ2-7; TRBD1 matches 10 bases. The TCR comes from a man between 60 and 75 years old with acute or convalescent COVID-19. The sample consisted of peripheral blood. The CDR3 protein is CASGPGQGTYEQYF. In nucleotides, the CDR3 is TGTGCCAGCGGACCGGGACAGGGGACGTACGAGCAGTACTTC.